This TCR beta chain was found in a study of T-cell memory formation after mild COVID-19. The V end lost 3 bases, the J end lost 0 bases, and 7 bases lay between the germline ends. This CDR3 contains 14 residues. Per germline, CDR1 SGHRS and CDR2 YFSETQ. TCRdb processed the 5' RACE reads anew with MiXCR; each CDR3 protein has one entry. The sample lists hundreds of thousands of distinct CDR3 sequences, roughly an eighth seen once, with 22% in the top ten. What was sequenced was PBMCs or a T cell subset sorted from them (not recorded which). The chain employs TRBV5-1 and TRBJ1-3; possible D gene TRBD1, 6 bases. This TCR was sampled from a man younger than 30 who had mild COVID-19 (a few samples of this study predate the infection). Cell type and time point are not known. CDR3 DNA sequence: TGCGCCAGCAGCTCGGACAGCTCTGGAAACACCATATATTTT. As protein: CASSSDSSGNTIYF.